This T cell receptor (beta chain) came from a study of T cells in Graves' hyperthyroidism and ophthalmopathy. Researchers took RNA transcripts and amplified the TCR beta CDR3 regions from them. The TCR CDR3 was amplified in a first-round RT-PCR using the HTBI primer set. TCRdb processed the multiplex PCR reads anew with MiXCR; each CDR3 protein has one entry. There are about 480,000 distinct CDR3 sequences in the sample; 13% to 15% occur only once, and about 17% lies in the top ten. Study outcomes and limitations: Most expanded thyroid clonotypes above 0.001 also appeared in blood.

The J segment lost 4 bases and the V segment lost 7 bases, leaving 6 bases of the junction unmatched. CDR3 length: 14 residues. Germline V gene data show CDR1 as SQVTM and CDR2 as ANQGSEA. On this clonotype itself: Its target is unknown. A much larger clone differs from this one at a single base, so this may be a read error.

Aged 18 to 65, the patients had hyperthyroidism that was newly diagnosed and had lasted under 2 months. The rearrangement links TRBV29-1 to TRBJ2-6, with 8 nucleotides matching TRBD2. The sample taken for sequencing was blood. The origin of this receptor is a young woman with Graves' hyperthyroidism. The CDR3 DNA sequence: TGCAGCGCTGGACTAGCTGAAGGGGCCAACGTCCTGACTTTC. Its protein is CSAGLAEGANVLTF.